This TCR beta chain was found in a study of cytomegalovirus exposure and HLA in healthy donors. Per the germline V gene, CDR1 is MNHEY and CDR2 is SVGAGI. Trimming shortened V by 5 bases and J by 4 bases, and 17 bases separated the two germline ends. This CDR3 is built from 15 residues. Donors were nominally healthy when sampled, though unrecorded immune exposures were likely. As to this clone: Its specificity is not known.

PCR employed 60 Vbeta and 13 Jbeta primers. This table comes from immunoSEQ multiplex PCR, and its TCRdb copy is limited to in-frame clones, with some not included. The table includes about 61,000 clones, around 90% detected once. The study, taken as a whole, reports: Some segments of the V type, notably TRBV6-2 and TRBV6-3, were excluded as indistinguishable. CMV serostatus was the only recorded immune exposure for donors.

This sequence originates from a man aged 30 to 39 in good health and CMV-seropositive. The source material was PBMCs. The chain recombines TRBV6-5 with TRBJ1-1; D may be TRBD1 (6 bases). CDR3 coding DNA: TGTGCCAGCAGTCTGGGACAAGGGTTCCGCACTGAAGCTTTCTTT. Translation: CASSLGQGFRTEAFF.